This T cell receptor (beta chain) was documented in a study of OX40 agonist ivuxolimab in advanced cancers. Study outcomes and limitations: On average, CD8+ T cells showed a greater number of expanded clones than CD4+. The antigen specificity of the peripheral T cells (those that were expanded) was not determined.

Notes on this clone: Its antigen remains unidentified.

The CDR3 runs to 16 residues. Trimming cost V 1 base and J 3 bases; bases outside gene matches: 7. Germline V gene lookup returns CDR1 GTSNPN and CDR2 SVGIG (reference sequence). The table came from immunoSEQ multiplex PCR; TCRdb's copy has only in-frame clones and leaves some out. The data contain roughly 42,000 clones, around 92% of them singletons. V gene TRBV30 combines with J gene TRBJ2-7; 12 bases map to TRBD2. This sample comprised CD4+ or CD8+ T cells sorted from blood, obtained in a trial of the OX40 agonist ivuxolimab. This receptor was taken from an adult with an advanced solid tumor such as melanoma, head and neck, liver or kidney cancer. The DNA of the CDR3 is TGTGCCTGGAGTGGACTAGCGGGAGCCCTAATCTACGAGCAGTACTTC. Protein: CAWSGLAGALIYEQYF.